This T cell receptor (beta chain) was found in a study of blood T cell repertoires in COVID-19. Across the study: Researchers got acute and convalescent COVID-19 samples from the United States, Italy and Spain. PBMCs, B-cell-depleted T cells, or T cells provided the cDNA or gDNA that made up the material.

Authors' processing steps: Reference gene primer amplification gave nucleated cell count estimates. Assay: immunoSEQ multiplex PCR; the TCRdb copy retains only in-frame clones and omits some. The V and J calls and clone size were taken over from that table, and D and trimming were inferred from the DNA. The data hold over 150,000 clones, with roughly 82% observed a single time. CDR1 is MRHNA and CDR2 is SNTAGT in the germline V gene. This CDR3 contains 15 residues. J was trimmed by 1 base and V by 4 bases; bases with no gene match: 6. The V and J genes are TRBV6-4 and TRBJ1-1, with TRBD1 identical over 7 bases. Sample: peripheral blood. The clonotype originates from a human donor in a cohort sampled during active COVID-19. The CDR3 here is CASSVSGTANTEAFF. In DNA, the CDR3 is TGTGCCAGCAGTGTTAGCGGGACAGCGAACACTGAAGCTTTCTTT.